The text below deals with one TCR beta chain. Patients were ineligible given autoimmune disease history or systemic immunosuppression. The timepoints at which blood was sampled were baseline, cycle 4 day 1, and cycle 7 day 1. The assay was immunoSEQ multiplex PCR, and TCRdb's table has in-frame clones only and misses some. The repertoire holds under 95,000 clones, with 70% to 90% as singletons. The record originates from a study of OX40 agonist ivuxolimab in advanced cancers. At the level of the study: Hepatocellular carcinoma, melanoma, renal cell or head and neck cancer was diagnosed in the dose-escalation patients.

The clonotype comes from an adult with an advanced solid tumor such as melanoma, head and neck, liver or kidney cancer. Sequencing was performed on CD4+ or CD8+ T cells sorted from blood, taken in a trial of the OX40 agonist ivuxolimab.

The CDR3 region is CASSLGSFATNEKLFF. CDR3 bases: TGTGCCAGCAGCCTCGGCAGCTTTGCAACTAATGAAAAACTGTTTTTT. V is TRBV7-2 and J is TRBJ1-4; no firm D call. Trimming left V 5 bases short and J 0 bases short, with 13 bases between. CDR1 is SGHTA and CDR2 is FQGNSA in the germline V gene. The CDR3 length is 16 residues.